Sequencing of this TCR beta chain was carried out in a study of shared clonotypes between healthy human individuals. Data came from immunoSEQ multiplex PCR; TCRdb stores just in-frame clones and leaves some out. This table holds about 1 million clones, roughly 80% found once. This CDR3 contains 14 residues. CDR1 and CDR2 from the germline V gene are SGHAT and FQNNGV. Trimming removed 1 base from V and 2 bases from J, with 8 bases in between. The gene calls are TRBV11-2 and TRBJ1-1; D uncertain. The sequence was obtained from a man aged 18 to 29 in good health. Material for sequencing was memory CD4+ T cells sorted from blood. Subset denoted: CD45RA-negative fraction. CDR3 region: CASSLVSGNTEAFF. The CDR3 nucleotides read TGTGCCAGCAGCTTAGTTTCTGGAAACACTGAAGCTTTCTTT.